The next 13 T cell receptor beta chains were all read from a single sample in a study of shared clonotypes between healthy human individuals. Some clones are missing from TCRdb's copy, which holds only in-frame ones; the method was immunoSEQ multiplex PCR. The sample records 2 million to 3 million clones, just over 90% being singletons. Sequenced: naive CD4+ T cells sorted from blood. The subset here: CD45RA+ positively selected. All receptors derive from a man aged 18 to 30 in good health.

The V and J genes are TRBV4-3 and TRBJ2-5, with 11 bases aligning to TRBD2. CDR3 length: 16 amino acids. Germline V gives CDR1 LGHNA, CDR2 YSLEER. V was clipped by 0 bases and J by 5 bases; unmatched bases: 5. Here the CDR3 reads CASSQDLLAGVETQYF. DNA for the CDR3: TGCGCCAGCAGCCAAGATCTACTAGCGGGAGTGGAGACCCAGTACTTC.

V gene TRBV11-2 combines with J gene TRBJ2-7; D perhaps matches TRBD2 (7 bases). The CDR3 has 15 residues. Germline V lookup: CDR1 SGHAT, CDR2 FQNNGV. V was cut by 4 bases and J by 1 base, with 14 bases left in between. The CDR3 sequence is CASSWGGARSYEQYF. CDR3 nucleotide sequence: TGTGCCAGCAGCTGGGGGGGGGCGCGGTCCTACGAGCAGTACTTC.

The chain recombines TRBV7-2 with TRBJ2-7, with D tentatively TRBD2 (6 bases). This CDR3 is built from 18 residues. The V end lost 2 bases, the J end lost 3 bases, and 23 bases lay between the germline ends. In germline, CDR1 is SGHTA, CDR2 FQGNSA. This CDR3 reads CASSLRVSGGIDFYEQYF. CDR3 sequence (DNA): TGTGCCAGCAGCTTACGGGTCTCGGGCGGGATCGATTTCTACGAGCAGTACTTC.

The CDR3 DNA is TGCGCCAGCAGCAGACTCCCCGGGACTAGCACAGATACGCAGTATTTT. It translates to CASSRLPGTSTDTQYF. V gene TRBV5-1 combines with J gene TRBJ2-3, with D perhaps TRBD2 (6 bases). Germline V gene data show CDR1 as SGHRS and CDR2 as YFSETQ. The CDR3 is 16 residues long. The V gene lost 4 bases and the J gene lost 0 bases, with 15 bases spanning the gap.

This rearrangement joins TRBV18 to TRBJ2-5; D may be TRBD2 (6 bases). The CDR3 totals 11 residues. Trimming cost V 3 bases and J 7 bases, with 6 bases left between them. Germline assignment: CDR1 KGHSH and CDR2 LQKENI. CDR3 loop: CASSPEGTQYF. The CDR3 bases are TGTGCCAGCTCACCGGAGGGGACCCAGTACTTC.

This chain connects TRBV7-2 to TRBJ2-7, with a possible D match to TRBD2 (7 bases). Trimming cost V 5 bases and J 5 bases, with 19 bases left between them. Germline CDR1 and CDR2: SGHTA and FQGNSA. This CDR3 comprises 15 residues. CDR3 in amino acids: CASSHEGGKGDEQYF. DNA of the CDR3: TGTGCCAGCAGCCACGAGGGGGGGAAGGGAGACGAGCAGTACTTC.

The chain couples TRBV5-1 to TRBJ2-7; a weak D match, TRBD2 (5 bases). The germline V and J ends were trimmed by 4 bases and 5 bases, with 10 bases remaining between them. The CDR3 has 12 residues. CDR1 is SGHRS, CDR2 YFSETQ, per germline. The CDR3 region has the DNA TGCGCCAGCAGCCCTATGGGAGACGAGCAGTACTTC. It yields the protein CASSPMGDEQYF. The variable domain in full, with the rest retrieved from reference TRBV5-1 and TRBJ2-7, is KAGVTQTPRYLIKTRGQQVTLSCSPISGHRSVSWYQQTPGQGLQFLFEYFSETQRNKGNFPGRFSGRQFSNSRSEMNVSTLELGDSALYLCASSPMGDEQYFGPGTRLTVT.

In regard to this clone: The same CDR3 is also encoded by other DNA sequences in this sample. The rearrangement uses TRBV5-4 and TRBJ2-1, with 12 bases that match TRBD2. Trimming removed 4 bases from V and 1 base from J; junction bases left unmatched: 3. Germline-derived CDR1 and CDR2 are SGHNT and YYREEE (reference sequence). The CDR3 spans 16 residues. The CDR3 coding sequence is TGTGCCAGCAGCCCAACTAGCGGGAGGTCCTACAATGAGCAGTTCTTC. Residues: CASSPTSGRSYNEQFF.

The chain employs TRBV29-1 and TRBJ1-1; a possible D gene is TRBD1 (5 bases). V was pared by 6 bases and J by 5 bases, with 19 bases between. Per the germline V gene, CDR1 is SQVTM and CDR2 is ANQGSEA. The CDR3 is 14 amino acids. CDR3 nucleotide sequence: TGCAGCGTCGGGAAGGACATCCTCTGGACTGAAGCTTTCTTT. This gives the protein CSVGKDILWTEAFF.

The gene calls are TRBV19 and TRBJ1-1; tentatively, D is TRBD1 (6 bases). Trimming left V 6 bases short and J 3 bases short, with 23 bases between. The CDR3 consists of 17 residues. Germline V gene sequence: CDR1 LNHDA, CDR2 SQIVND (reference sequence). The CDR3 nucleotides are TGTGCCAGTAGCCCCCCCCCGGTGGACAGCGAGGACACTGAAGCTTTCTTT. Protein product: CASSPPPVDSEDTEAFF.

The chain links TRBV7-2 to TRBJ2-3; TRBD2 agrees at 11 bases. The trim removed 5 bases at V and 0 bases at J, leaving 7 bases unmatched. The CDR3 contains 17 residues. Germline CDR1 reads SGHTA; CDR2 reads FQGNSA. The DNA of the CDR3 is TGTGCCAGCAGCCAACCTTTAGCGGGAGGGAGCACAGATACGCAGTATTTT. Protein: CASSQPLAGGSTDTQYF.

Details on this clone: This CDR3 is also generated by other DNA sequences in the sample. This chain connects TRBV28 to TRBJ1-2; TRBD1 might be the D (5 bases). The CDR3 loop spans 12 amino acids. The ends were cut back, 11 bases at V and 3 bases at J, with 13 bases in the middle. Germline V gives CDR1 MDHEN, CDR2 SYDVKM. CDR3 loop: CAARDGDYGYTF. CDR3 sequence (DNA): TGTGCCGCCCGGGACGGTGACTATGGCTACACCTTC.

On this clone: The identical CDR3 is also encoded by other nucleotide sequences in the sample. The V and J genes are TRBV7-2 and TRBJ1-1; TRBD1 might be the D (5 bases). Germline V gene sequence: CDR1 SGHTA, CDR2 FQGNSA. This CDR3 comprises 15 residues. The V gene lost 2 bases and the J gene lost 0 bases, with 10 bases spanning the gap. The DNA of the CDR3 is TGTGCCAGCAGCTTAACAGGTCCAATGAACACTGAAGCTTTCTTT. Translating it yields CASSLTGPMNTEAFF.